Listed below are T cell receptor beta chains from one sample, sequenced in a study of T cell repertoires in cytomegalovirus infection. TCRdb ran MiXCR on the reads and lists one entry per CDR3 protein. The sample carries about 310,000 distinct CDR3 sequences, 17% recorded once. Sample: PBMCs. The receptors were gathered from a human donor in good health (CMV status not recorded). Some clones in this sample may be carry-over from other donors' samples. Each CDR3 is given with its conserved first and last residue. D genes are given only for firm matches. Size is omitted from some rows. Given values are once, few, many or a class for expanded clones.

d_call cdr3_length clone_size j_call v_call cdr3_nt cdr3_aa
- 13 - TRBJ2-5 TRBV7-3 TGTGCCAGCAGCTCCGGGAGTTGGGAGACCCAGTACTTC CASSSGSWETQYF
- 12 many TRBJ2-7 TRBV28 TGTGCCAGCAGTTACGGAACCTACGAGCAGTACTTC CASSYGTYEQYF
- 15 many TRBJ1-3 TRBV12-3/TRBV12-4 TGTGCCAGCAGTCGTATGGGGTTCTCTGGAAACACCATATATTTT CASSRMGFSGNTIYF
TRBD1 13 - TRBJ1-5 TRBV7-9 TGTGCCAGCAGCTCTGCCGGACAGGCGGCCCAGCATTTT CASSSAGQAAQHF
- 15 many TRBJ1-1 TRBV4-3 TGCGCCAGCAGCCAAGCTGACAGGAGGGACACTGAAGCTTTCTTT CASSQADRRDTEAFF
TRBD2 13 - TRBJ2-3 TRBV10-3 TGTGCCAACTTTAGCGGGGGCACAGATACGCAGTATTTT CANFSGGTDTQYF
- 12 many TRBJ2-3 TRBV7-2 TGTGCCAGCAGAAGGATATCGGATACGCAGTATTTT CASRRISDTQYF
- 13 - TRBJ2-5 TRBV18 TGTGCCAGCTCACCATTTGACGGTGAGACCCAGTACTTC CASSPFDGETQYF
TRBD2 15 many TRBJ2-3 TRBV6-2/TRBV6-3 TGTGCCAGCAGTTACGCGGGGGGGAAACAAGATACGCAGTATTTT CASSYAGGKQDTQYF
TRBD1 15 - TRBJ1-5 TRBV12-3/TRBV12-4 TGTGCCAGCAGTTTAGGGACAGGGGGCCTTCAGCCCCAGCATTTT CASSLGTGGLQPQHF
TRBD1 14 - TRBJ1-2 TRBV24-1 TGTGCCACCAGTGATATGACAGGGGACTATGGCTACACCTTC CATSDMTGDYGYTF
TRBD2 15 few TRBJ2-7 TRBV7-9 TGTGCCAGCAGCCTCTCTAGCGGAACGCCCTACGAGCAGTACTTC CASSLSSGTPYEQYF
TRBD2 15 few TRBJ2-3 TRBV6-6 TGTGCCAGCAGTTATACCGGACTAGCGGAAGATACGCAGTATTTT CASSYTGLAEDTQYF
- 13 many TRBJ2-1 TRBV7-9 TGTGCCAGCAGCTTGACACAGCTTCGCGAGCAGTTCTTC CASSLTQLREQFF
- 12 - TRBJ2-7 TRBV2 TGTGCCAGCAGCGGGGGCCCGGGGGAGCAGTACTTC CASSGGPGEQYF
- 14 - TRBJ2-1 TRBV20-1 TGCAGTGCTAGAATTTCCGGGGGCAACAATGAGCAGTTCTTC CSARISGGNNEQFF
- 13 - TRBJ2-3 TRBV20-1 TGCAGTGCTCCGGCGGAGAGCACAGATACGCAGTATTTT CSAPAESTDTQYF
TRBD1 14 many TRBJ1-2 TRBV29-1 TGCAGCGTTGACCCATTCACAGGGGAATATGGCTACACCTTC CSVDPFTGEYGYTF
- 15 - TRBJ1-1 TRBV3-1 TGTGCCAGCAGCCAAGATCCGGTGCTCGGCACTGAAGCTTTCTTT CASSQDPVLGTEAFF
TRBD1 15 - TRBJ1-2 TRBV6-1 TGTGCCAGCAGTGACGGGACAGACTCTAACTATGGCTACACCTTC CASSDGTDSNYGYTF
- 13 many TRBJ2-3 TRBV7-6 TGTGCCAGCAGCTTAGCGCGGGGCGATACGCAGTATTTT CASSLARGDTQYF
TRBD1 14 few TRBJ1-5 TRBV7-2 TGTGCCAGCAGCTTAGGGACAGGAAAACAGCCCCAGCATTTT CASSLGTGKQPQHF
- 18 many TRBJ1-3 TRBV7-2 TGTGCCAGCAGCTTAGCTTTTGCAGGGGCGACCTCTGGAAACACCATATATTTT CASSLAFAGATSGNTIYF
- 18 - TRBJ1-1 TRBV4-1 TGCGCCAGCAGCCAAGGCCTGGAAGGACTTGTGAGGGACACTGAAGCTTTCTTT CASSQGLEGLVRDTEAFF
- 15 - TRBJ2-3 TRBV5-6 TGTGCCAGCAGCTTGCGGGCAGGTTCGGGAGATACGCAGTATTTT CASSLRAGSGDTQYF
- 15 - TRBJ1-1 TRBV7-2 TGTGCCAGCAGCTCAGTTAACGGGGTGAACACTGAAGCTTTCTTT CASSSVNGVNTEAFF
- 15 - TRBJ2-7 TRBV10-3 TGTGCCATCAGTGAAGGGCAGGGCAGCTCCTACGAGCAGTACTTC CAISEGQGSSYEQYF
- 13 - TRBJ1-2 TRBV20-1 TGCAGTGCCCTCTCCAGCGACAACTATGGCTACACCTTC CSALSSDNYGYTF
- 13 many TRBJ1-2 TRBV28 TGTGCCAGTCTCGGGCAGGCGAACTATGGCTACACCTTC CASLGQANYGYTF
- 15 many TRBJ2-7 TRBV7-2 TGTGCCAGCAGCTTAGCGCTGGGCAGGGGCTACGAGCAGTACTTC CASSLALGRGYEQYF
TRBD1 15 - TRBJ1-1 TRBV20-1 TGCAGTGCTAACGTCCGGGACAGGGCAGCCTTGGAAGCTTTCTTT CSANVRDRAALEAFF